This T cell receptor (beta chain) was sequenced during a study of blood T cells in healthy people across ages. Many counts were recorded for this clonotype. The CDR3 has 15 amino acids. CDR1 and CDR2 from the germline V gene are SGHTA and FQGTGA. Trimming at V came to 8 bases and at J to 4 bases, leaving 11 bases not matched to a gene. A second PCR of roughly 6 to 12 cycles used a sample-barcoded 5' primer and a J-beta primer mix. A single record per CDR3 protein comes from TCRdb applying MiXCR to the 5' RACE reads. This table holds over 600,000 distinct CDR3 sequences, just over 55% found once. J is TRBJ2-3 and V is TRBV7-3; 8 bases match TRBD1. The specimen was blood. The source is a middle-aged man in good health. CDR3 residues: CASGTGTGSPDTQYF. CDR3 in DNA: TGTGCCAGCGGTACCGGGACAGGTTCCCCAGATACGCAGTATTTT. The variable domain in full, with the rest retrieved from reference TRBV7-3 and TRBJ2-3, is GAGVSQTPSNKVTEKGKYVELRCDPISGHTALYWYRQSLGQGPEFLIYFQGTGAADDSGLPNDRFFAVRPEGSVSTLKIQRTERGDSAVYLCASGTGTGSPDTQYFGPGTRLTVL.